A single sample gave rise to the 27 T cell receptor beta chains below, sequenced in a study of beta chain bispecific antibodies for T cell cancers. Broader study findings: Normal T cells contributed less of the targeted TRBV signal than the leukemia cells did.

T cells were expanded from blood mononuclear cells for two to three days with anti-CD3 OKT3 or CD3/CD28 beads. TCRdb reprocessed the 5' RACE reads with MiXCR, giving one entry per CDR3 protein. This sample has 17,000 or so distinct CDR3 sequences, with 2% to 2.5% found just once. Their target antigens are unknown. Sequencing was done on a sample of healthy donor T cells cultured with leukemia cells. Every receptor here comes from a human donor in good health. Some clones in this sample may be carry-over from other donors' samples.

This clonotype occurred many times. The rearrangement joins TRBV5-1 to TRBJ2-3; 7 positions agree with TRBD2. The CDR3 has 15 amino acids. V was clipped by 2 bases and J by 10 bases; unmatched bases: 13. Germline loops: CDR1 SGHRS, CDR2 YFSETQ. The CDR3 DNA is TGCGCCAGCAGCTTCGGACTAGGTGAGCCGGGAGCGCAGTATTTT. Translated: CASSFGLGEPGAQYF.

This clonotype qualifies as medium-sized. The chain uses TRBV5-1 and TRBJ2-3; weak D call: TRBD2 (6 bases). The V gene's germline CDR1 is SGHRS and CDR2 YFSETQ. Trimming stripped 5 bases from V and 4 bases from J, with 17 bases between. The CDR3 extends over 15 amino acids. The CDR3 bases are TGCGCCAGCAGTCTTAGCCCCGGGGGTCCAGATACGCAGTATTTT. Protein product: CASSLSPGGPDTQYF.

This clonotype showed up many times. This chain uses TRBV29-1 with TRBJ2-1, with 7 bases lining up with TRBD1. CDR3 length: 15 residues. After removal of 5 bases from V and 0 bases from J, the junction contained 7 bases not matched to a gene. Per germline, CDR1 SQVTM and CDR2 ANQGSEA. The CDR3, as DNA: TGCAGCGTTCTACAGGGGATGAGCTCCTACAATGAGCAGTTCTTC. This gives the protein CSVLQGMSSYNEQFF.

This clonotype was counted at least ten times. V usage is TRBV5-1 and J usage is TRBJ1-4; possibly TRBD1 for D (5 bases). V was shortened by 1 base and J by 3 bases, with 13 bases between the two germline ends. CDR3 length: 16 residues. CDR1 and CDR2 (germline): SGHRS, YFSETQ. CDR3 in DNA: TGCGCCAGCAGCTTGACGGGGGAGGGGCCTAATGAAAAACTGTTTTTT. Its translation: CASSLTGEGPNEKLFF. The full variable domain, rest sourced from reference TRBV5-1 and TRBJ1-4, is KAGVTQTPRYLIKTRGQQVTLSCSPISGHRSVSWYQQTPGQGLQFLFEYFSETQRNKGNFPGRFSGRQFSNSRSEMNVSTLELGDSALYLCASSLTGEGPNEKLFFGSGTQLSVL.

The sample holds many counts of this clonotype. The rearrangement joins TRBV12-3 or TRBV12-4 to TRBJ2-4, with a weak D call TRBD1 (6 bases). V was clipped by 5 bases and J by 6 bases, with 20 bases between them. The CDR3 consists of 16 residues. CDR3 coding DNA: TGTGCCAGCAGTCCCCATTCACAGGGATCGGGAAACATTCAGTACTTC. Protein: CASSPHSQGSGNIQYF.

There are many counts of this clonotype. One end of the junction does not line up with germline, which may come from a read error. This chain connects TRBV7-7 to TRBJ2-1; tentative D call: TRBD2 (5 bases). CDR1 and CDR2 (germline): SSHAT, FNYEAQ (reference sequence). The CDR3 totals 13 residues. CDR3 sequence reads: CASSLGLSNEQFF. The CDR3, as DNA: TGTGCTAGCAGCCTCGGACTCTCCAATGAGCAGTTCTTC.

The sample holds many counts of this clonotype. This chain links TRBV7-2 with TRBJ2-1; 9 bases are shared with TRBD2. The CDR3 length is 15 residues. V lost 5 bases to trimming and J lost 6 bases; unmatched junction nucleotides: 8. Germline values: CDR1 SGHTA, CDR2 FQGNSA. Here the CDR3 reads CASSPPGLASNEQFF. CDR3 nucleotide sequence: TGTGCCAGCAGCCCGCCGGGACTAGCTAGCAATGAGCAGTTCTTC.

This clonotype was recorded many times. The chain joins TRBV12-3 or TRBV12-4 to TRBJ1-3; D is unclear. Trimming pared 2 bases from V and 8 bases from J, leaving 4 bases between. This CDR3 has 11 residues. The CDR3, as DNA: TGTGCCAGCAGTTTAATGGACACCATATATTTT. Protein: CASSLMDTIYF.

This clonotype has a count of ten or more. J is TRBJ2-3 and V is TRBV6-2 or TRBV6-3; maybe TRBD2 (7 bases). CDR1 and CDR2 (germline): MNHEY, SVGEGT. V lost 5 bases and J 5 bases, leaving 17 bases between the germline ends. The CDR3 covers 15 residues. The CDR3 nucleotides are TGTGCCAGCAGTCCCCCTCGAGGGGGGGGAGATACGCAGTATTTT. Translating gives CASSPPRGGGDTQYF.

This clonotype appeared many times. The CDR3 loop is CSASPGTLTYNEQFF. CDR3 nucleotides: TGCAGTGCTAGCCCCGGGACACTTACCTACAATGAGCAGTTCTTC. The V call is TRBV20-1, the J call TRBJ2-1; possible D gene TRBD1, 6 bases. With 3 bases removed from V and 2 bases from J, the gap between germline ends came to 14 bases. This CDR3 is built from 15 residues. Germline lookup yields CDR1 DFQATT and CDR2 SNEGSKA (reference sequence).

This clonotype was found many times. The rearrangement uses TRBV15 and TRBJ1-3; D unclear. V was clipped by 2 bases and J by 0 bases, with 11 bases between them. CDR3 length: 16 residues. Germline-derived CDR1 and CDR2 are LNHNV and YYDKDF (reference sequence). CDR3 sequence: CATSRQRLNSGNTIYF. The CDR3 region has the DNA TGTGCCACCAGCAGACAGCGGCTCAACTCTGGAAACACCATATATTTT.

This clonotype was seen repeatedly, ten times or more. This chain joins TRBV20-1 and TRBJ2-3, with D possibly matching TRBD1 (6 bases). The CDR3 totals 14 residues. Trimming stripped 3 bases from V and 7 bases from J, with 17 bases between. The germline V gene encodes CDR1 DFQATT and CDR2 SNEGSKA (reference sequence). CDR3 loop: CSASPGQNTHTQYF. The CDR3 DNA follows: TGCAGTGCTAGTCCGGGACAAAATACGCATACGCAGTATTTT.

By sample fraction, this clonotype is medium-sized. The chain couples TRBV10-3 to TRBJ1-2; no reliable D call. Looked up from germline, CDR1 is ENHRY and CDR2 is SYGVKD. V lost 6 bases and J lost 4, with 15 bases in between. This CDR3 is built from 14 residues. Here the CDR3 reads CAISGSQISYGYTF. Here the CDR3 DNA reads TGTGCCATCAGCGGGTCCCAAATCTCCTATGGCTACACCTTC.

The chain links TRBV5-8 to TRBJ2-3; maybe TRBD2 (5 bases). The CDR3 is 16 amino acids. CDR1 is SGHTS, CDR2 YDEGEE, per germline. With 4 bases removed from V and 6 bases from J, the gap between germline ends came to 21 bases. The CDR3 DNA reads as TGTGCCAGCAGCGCTTGGCCTTCCGGGGAGATCGATACGCAGTATTTT. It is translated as CASSAWPSGEIDTQYF.

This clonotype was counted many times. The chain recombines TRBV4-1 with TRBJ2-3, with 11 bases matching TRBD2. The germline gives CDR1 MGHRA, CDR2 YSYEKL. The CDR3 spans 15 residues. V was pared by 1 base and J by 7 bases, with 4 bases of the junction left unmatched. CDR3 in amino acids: CASSQGLAGGYTQYF. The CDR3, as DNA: TGCGCCAGCAGCCAAGGGCTAGCGGGGGGTTATACGCAGTATTTT.

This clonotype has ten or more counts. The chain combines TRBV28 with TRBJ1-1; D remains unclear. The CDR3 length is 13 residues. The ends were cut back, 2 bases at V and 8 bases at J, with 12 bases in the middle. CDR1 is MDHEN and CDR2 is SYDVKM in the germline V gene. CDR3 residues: CASSLLGREEAFF. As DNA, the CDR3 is TGTGCCAGCAGTTTACTGGGGAGGGAGGAAGCTTTCTTT.

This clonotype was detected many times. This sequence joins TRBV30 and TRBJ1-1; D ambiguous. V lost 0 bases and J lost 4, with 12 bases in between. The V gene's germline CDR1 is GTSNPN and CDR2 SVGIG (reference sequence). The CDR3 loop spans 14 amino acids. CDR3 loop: CAWSVSNEGTEAFF. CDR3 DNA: TGTGCCTGGAGTGTATCTAACGAGGGCACTGAAGCTTTCTTT.

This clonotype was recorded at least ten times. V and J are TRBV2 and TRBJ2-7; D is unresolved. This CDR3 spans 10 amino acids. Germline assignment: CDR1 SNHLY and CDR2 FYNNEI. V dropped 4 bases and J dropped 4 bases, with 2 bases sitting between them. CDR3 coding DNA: TGTGCCAGCAGTGGGTACGAGCAGTACTTC. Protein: CASSGYEQYF.

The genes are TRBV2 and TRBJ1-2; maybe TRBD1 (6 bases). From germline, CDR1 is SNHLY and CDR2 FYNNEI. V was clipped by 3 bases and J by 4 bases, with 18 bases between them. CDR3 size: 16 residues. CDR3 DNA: TGTGCCAGCAGTGACCTCTCAACGGCAGGGGCCTATGGCTACACCTTC. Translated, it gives CASSDLSTAGAYGYTF.

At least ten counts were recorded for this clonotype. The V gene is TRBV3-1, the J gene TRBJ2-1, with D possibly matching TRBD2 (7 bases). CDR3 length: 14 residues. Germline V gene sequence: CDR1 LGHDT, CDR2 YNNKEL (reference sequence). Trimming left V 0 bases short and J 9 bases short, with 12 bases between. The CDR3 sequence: CASSQEGGPGEQFF. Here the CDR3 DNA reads TGTGCCAGCAGCCAAGAGGGGGGGCCCGGTGAGCAGTTCTTC.

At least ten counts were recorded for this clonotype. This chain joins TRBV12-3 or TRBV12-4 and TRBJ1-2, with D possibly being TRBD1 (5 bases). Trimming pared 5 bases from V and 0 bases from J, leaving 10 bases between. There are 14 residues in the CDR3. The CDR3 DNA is TGTGCCAGCAGTCCGCAGGGAGCTAACTATGGCTACACCTTC. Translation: CASSPQGANYGYTF.

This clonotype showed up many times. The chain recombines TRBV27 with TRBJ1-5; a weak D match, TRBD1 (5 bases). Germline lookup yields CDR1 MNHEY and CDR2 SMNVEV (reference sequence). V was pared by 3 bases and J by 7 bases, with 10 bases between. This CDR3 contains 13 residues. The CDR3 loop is CASSFGTAQPQHF. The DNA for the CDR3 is TGTGCCAGCAGTTTTGGGACCGCGCAGCCCCAGCATTTT.

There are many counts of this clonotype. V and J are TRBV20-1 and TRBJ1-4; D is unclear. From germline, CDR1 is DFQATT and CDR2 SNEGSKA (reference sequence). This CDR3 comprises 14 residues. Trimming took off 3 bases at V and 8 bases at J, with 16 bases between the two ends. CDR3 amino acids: CSARRTERGEKLFF. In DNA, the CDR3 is TGCAGTGCTAGGAGGACCGAGAGAGGGGAAAAACTGTTTTTT.

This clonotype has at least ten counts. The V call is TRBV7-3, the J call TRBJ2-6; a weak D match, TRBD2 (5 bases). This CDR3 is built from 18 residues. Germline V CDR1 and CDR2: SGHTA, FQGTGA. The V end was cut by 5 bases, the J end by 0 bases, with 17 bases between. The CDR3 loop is CASSPVRSGSSGANVLTF. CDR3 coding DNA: TGTGCCAGCAGCCCGGTTAGGTCGGGGTCCTCTGGGGCCAACGTCCTGACTTTC.

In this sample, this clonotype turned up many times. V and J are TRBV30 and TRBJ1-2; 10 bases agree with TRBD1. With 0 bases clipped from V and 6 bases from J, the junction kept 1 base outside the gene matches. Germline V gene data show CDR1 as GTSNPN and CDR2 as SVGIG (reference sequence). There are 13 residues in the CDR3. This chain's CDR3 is CAWSVGTGDGYTF. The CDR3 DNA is TGTGCCTGGAGTGTCGGGACAGGGGATGGCTACACCTTC.

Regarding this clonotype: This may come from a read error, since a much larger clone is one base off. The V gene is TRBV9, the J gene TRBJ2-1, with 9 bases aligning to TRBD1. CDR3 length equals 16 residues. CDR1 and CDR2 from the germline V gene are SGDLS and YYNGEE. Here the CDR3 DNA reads TGTGCCACCAGCGTAGGATGGGGACAGGGTGAAAATGAGCAGTTCTTC. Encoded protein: CATSVGWGQGENEQFF.

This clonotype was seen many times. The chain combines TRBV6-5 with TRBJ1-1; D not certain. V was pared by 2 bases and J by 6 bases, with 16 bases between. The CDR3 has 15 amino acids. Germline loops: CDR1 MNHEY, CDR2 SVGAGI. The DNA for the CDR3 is TGTGCCAGCAGTTACGGGTCAGGCCCTTCCGCTGAAGCTTTCTTT. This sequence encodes CASSYGSGPSAEAFF.